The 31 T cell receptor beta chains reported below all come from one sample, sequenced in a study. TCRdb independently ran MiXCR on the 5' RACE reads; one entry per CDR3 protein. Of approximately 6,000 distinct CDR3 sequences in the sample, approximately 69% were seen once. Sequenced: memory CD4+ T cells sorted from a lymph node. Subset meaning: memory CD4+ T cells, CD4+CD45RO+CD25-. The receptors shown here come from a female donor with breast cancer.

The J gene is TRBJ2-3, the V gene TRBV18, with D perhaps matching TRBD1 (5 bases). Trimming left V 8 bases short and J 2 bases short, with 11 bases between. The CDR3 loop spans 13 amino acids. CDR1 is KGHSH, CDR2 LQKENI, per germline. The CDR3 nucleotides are TGTGCCAGCAGTTGGGGCACCACAGATACGCAGTATTTT. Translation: CASSWGTTDTQYF.

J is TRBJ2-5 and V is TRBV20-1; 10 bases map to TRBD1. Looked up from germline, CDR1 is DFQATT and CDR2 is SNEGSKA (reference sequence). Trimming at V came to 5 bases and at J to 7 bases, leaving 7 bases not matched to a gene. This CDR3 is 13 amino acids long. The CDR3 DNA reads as TGCAGTGCTCTGACAGGGGGCAGCGGGACCCAGTACTTC. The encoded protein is CSALTGGSGTQYF.

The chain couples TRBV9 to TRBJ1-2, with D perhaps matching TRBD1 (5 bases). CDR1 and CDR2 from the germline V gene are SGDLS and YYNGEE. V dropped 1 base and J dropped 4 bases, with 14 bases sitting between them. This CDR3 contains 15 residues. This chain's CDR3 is CASSVPAREVYGYTF. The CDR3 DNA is TGTGCCAGCAGCGTACCAGCCAGGGAGGTCTATGGCTACACCTTC. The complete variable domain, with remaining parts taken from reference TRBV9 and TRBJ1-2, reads DSGVTQTPKHLITATGQRVTLRCSPRSGDLSVYWYQQSLDQGLQFLIQYYNGEERAKGNILERFSAQQFPDLHSELNLSSLELGDSALYFCASSVPAREVYGYTFGSGTRLTVV.

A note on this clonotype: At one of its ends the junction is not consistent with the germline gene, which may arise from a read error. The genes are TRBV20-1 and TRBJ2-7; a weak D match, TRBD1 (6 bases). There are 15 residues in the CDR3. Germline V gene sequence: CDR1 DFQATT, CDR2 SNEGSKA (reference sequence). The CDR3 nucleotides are TGCAGTGATAGAACATCTGACAGGATCCACTACGAGCAGTACTTC. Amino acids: CSDRTSDRIHYEQYF.

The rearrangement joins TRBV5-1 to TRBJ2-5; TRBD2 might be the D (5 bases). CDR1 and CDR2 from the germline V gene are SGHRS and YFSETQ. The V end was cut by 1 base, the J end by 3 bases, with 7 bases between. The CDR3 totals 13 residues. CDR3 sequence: CASSLMREETQYF. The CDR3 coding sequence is TGCGCCAGCAGCTTGATGAGGGAAGAGACCCAGTACTTC.

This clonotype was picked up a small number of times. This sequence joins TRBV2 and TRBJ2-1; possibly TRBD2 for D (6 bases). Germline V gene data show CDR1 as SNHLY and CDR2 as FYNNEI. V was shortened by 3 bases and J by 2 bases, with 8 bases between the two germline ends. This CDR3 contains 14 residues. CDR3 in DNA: TGTGCCAGCAGTGACGGCGGGACCTACAATGAGCAGTTCTTC. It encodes CASSDGGTYNEQFF. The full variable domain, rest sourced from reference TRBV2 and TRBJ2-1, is EPEVTQTPSHQVTQMGQEVILRCVPISNHLYFYWYRQILGQKVEFLVSFYNNEISEKSEIFDDQFSVERPDGSNFTLKIRSTKLEDSAMYFCASSDGGTYNEQFFGPGTRLTVL.

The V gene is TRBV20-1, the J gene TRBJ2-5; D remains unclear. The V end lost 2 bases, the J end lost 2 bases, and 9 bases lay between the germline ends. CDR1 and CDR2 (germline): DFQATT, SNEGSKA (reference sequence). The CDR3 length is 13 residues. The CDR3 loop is CSARRLLQETQYF. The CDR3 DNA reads TGCAGTGCTAGACGACTTTTACAAGAGACCCAGTACTTC.

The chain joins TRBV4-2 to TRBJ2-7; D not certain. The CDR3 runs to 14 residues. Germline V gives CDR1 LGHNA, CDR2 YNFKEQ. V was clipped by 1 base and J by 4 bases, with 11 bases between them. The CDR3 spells CASSQGPQNYEQYF. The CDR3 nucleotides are TGTGCCAGCAGCCAAGGTCCACAAAATTACGAGCAGTACTTC.

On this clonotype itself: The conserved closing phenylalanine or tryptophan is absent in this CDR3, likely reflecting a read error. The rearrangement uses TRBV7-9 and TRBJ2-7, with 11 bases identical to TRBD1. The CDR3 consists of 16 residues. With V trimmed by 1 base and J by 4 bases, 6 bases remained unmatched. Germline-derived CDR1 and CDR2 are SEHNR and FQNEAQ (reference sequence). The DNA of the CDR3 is TGTGCCAGCAGCTTAGACGCGGGACAGGGGGATTACGAGCAGTACTCC. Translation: CASSLDAGQGDYEQYS.

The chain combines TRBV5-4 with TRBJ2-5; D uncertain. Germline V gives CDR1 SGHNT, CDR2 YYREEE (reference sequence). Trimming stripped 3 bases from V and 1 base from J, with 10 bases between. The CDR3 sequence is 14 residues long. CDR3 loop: CASSSRGVQETQYF. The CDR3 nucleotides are TGTGCCAGCAGCTCAAGAGGCGTCCAAGAGACCCAGTACTTC.

CDR3 loop: CASSRPGSESGYTF. Here the CDR3 DNA reads TGTGCCAGCAGCCGCCCGGGATCCGAGTCTGGCTACACCTTC. The chain links TRBV4-2 to TRBJ1-2; D remains unclear. CDR1 and CDR2 (germline): LGHNA, YNFKEQ. Trimming took 4 bases from V and 7 from J, leaving 16 bases between them. The CDR3 totals 14 residues.

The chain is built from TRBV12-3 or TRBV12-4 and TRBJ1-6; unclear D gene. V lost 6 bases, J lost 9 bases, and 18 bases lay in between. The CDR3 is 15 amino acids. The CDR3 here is CASSEKDWQISPLHF. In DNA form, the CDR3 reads TGTGCCAGCAGCGAGAAGGACTGGCAAATTTCACCCCTCCACTTT.

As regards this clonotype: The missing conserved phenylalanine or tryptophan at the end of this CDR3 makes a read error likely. The CDR3 spells CSARRTSGGTEQFL. The DNA of the CDR3 is TGCAGTGCTCGAAGGACTAGCGGGGGGACCGAGCAGTTCCTC. The rearrangement uses TRBV20-1 and TRBJ2-1; 14 bases match TRBD2. The CDR3 contains 14 residues. The germline V gene encodes CDR1 DFQATT and CDR2 SNEGSKA (reference sequence). V shed 5 bases and J 10 bases; nucleotides not matched to a gene: 7.

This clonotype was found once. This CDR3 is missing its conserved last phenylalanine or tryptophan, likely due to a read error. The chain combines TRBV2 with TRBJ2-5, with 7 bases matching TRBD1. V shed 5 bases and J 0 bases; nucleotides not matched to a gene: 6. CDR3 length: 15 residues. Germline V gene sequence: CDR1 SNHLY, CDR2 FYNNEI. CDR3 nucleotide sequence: TGTGCCAGCAGTCGGGACAGAGAGTACCAAGAGACCCAGTACTCC. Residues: CASSRDREYQETQYS.

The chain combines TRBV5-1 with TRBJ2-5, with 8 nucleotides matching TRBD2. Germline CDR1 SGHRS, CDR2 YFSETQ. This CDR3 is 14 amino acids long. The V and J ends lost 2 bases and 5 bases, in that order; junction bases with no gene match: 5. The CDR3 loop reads CASSFGLAMETQYF. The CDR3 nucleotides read TGCGCCAGCAGCTTCGGACTAGCTATGGAGACCCAGTACTTC.

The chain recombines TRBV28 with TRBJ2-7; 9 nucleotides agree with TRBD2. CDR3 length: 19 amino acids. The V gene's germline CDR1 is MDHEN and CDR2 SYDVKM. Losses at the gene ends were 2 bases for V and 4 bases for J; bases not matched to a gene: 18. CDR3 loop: CASSLDVGVAGALAYEQYF. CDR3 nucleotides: TGTGCCAGCAGTTTAGATGTTGGAGTAGCGGGAGCCCTAGCTTACGAGCAGTACTTC.

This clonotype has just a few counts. CDR3 region: CSALNLAVNSYEQYF. The CDR3 region has the DNA TGCAGTGCTCTCAACCTAGCGGTGAACTCCTACGAGCAGTACTTC. This sequence joins TRBV20-1 and TRBJ2-7; the match to TRBD2 covers 7 bases. In germline, CDR1 is DFQATT, CDR2 SNEGSKA (reference sequence). The CDR3 has 15 amino acids. Trimming removed 5 bases from V and 0 bases from J; junction bases left unmatched: 10.

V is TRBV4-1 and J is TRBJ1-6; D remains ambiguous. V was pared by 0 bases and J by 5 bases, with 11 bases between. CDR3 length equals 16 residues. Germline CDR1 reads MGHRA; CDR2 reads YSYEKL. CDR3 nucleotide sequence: TGCGCCAGCAGCCAAGATGACATACGGAATAATTCACCCCTCCACTTT. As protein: CASSQDDIRNNSPLHF.

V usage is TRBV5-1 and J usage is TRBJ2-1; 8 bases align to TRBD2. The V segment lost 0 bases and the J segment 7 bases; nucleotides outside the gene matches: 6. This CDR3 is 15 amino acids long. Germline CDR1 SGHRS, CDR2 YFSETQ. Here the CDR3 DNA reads TGCGCCAGCAGCTTGGTCACGGGGGGGCCAAATGAGCAGTTCTTC. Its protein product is CASSLVTGGPNEQFF.

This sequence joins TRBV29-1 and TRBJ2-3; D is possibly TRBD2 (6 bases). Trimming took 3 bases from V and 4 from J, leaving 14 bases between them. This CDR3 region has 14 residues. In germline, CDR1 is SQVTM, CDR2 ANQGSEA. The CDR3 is CSVDPLANPDTQYF. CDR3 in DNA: TGCAGCGTTGACCCCCTAGCGAACCCAGATACGCAGTATTTT.

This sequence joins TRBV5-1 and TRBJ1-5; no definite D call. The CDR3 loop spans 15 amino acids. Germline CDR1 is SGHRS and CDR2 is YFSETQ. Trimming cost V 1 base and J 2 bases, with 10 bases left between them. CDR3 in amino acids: CASSLTSGGNQPQHF. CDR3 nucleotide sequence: TGCGCCAGCAGCTTGACGTCAGGCGGCAATCAGCCCCAGCATTTT.

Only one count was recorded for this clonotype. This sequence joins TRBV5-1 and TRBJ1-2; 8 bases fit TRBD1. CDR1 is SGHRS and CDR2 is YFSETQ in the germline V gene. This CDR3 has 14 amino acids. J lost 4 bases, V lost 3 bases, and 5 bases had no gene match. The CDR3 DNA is TGCGCCAGCAGCTCCGGGACAGGCTTCTATGGCTACACCTTC. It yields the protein CASSSGTGFYGYTF.

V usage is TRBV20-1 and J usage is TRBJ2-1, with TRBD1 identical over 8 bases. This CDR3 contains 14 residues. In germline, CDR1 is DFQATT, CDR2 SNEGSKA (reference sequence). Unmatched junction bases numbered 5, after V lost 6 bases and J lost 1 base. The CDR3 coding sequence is TGCAGTGCCGGACAGGGATGGTCCTACAATGAGCAGTTCTTC. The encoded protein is CSAGQGWSYNEQFF.

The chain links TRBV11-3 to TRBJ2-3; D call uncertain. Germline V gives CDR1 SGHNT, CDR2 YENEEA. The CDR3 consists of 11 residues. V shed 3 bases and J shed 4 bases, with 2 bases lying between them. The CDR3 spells CASSFADTQYF. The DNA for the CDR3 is TGTGCCAGCAGCTTCGCAGATACGCAGTATTTT.

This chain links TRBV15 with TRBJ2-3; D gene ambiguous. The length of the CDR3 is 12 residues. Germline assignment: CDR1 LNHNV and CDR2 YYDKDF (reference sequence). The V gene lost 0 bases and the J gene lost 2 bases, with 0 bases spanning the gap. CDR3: CATSRDTDTQYF. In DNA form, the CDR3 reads TGTGCCACCAGCAGAGACACAGATACGCAGTATTTT. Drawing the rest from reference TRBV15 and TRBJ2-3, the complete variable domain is DAMVIQNPRYQVTQFGKPVTLSCSQTLNHNVMYWYQQKSSQAPKLLFHYYDKDFNNEADTPDNFQSRRPNTSFCFLDIRSPGLGDTAMYLCATSRDTDTQYFGPGTRLTVL.

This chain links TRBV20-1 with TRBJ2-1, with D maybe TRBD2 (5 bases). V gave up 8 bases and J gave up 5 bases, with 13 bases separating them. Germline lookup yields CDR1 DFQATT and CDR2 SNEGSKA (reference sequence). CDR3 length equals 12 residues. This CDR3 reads CSINGLDNEQFF. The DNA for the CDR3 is TGCAGTATTAACGGACTCGACAATGAGCAGTTCTTC.

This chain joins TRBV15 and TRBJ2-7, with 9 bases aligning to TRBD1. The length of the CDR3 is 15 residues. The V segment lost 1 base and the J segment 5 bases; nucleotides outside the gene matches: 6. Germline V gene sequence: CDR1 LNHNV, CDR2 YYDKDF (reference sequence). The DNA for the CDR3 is TGTGCCACCAGCAGAGGGGGGACAGGGAGAAACGAGCAGTACTTC. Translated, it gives CATSRGGTGRNEQYF.

The CDR3 region is CSARSGTTEAFF. In DNA form, the CDR3 reads TGCAGTGCCCGATCCGGGACTACTGAAGCTTTCTTT. The V and J genes are TRBV20-1 and TRBJ1-1; perhaps TRBD1 as D (5 bases). The germline CDR1 and CDR2 sequences are DFQATT and SNEGSKA (reference sequence). The CDR3 is 12 residues long. The V end was cut by 6 bases, the J end by 5 bases, with 13 bases between.

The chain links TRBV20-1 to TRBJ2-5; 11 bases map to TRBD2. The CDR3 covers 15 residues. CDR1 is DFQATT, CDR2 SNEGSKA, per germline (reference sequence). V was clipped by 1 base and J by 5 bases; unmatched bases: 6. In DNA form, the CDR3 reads TGCAGTGCTAGAGTCAGCCTAGCGGGGGGTGAGACCCAGTACTTC. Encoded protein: CSARVSLAGGETQYF.

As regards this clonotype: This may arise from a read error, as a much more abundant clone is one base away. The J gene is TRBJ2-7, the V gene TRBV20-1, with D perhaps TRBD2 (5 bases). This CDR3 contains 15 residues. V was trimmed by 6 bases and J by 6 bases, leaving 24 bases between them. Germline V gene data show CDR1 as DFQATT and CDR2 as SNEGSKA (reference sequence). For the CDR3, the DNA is TGCAGTGCCATGGGCCCAACTAGTAGTCGCGGCGAGCAGTACTTC. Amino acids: CSAMGPTSSRGEQYF.

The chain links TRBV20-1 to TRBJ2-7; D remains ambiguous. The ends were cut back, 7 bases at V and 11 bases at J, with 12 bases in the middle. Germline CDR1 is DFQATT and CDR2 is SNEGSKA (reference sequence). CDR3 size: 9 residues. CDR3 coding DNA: TGCAGTGGTATCAACGCAGAGTACTTC. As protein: CSGINAEYF.